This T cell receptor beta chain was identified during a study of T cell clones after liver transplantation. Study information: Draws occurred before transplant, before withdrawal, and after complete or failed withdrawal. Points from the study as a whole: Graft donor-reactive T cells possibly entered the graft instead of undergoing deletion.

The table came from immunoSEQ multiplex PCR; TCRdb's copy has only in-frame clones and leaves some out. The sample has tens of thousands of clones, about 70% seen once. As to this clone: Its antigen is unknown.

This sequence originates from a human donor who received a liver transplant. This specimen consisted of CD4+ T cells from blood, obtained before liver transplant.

The CDR3 bases are TGTGCCAGCAGTTACCCTAGGGGCGAGCAGTACTTC. It yields the protein CASSYPRGEQYF. V and J are TRBV6-6 and TRBJ2-7, with a tentative D call TRBD1 (5 bases). Trimming pared 2 bases from V and 6 bases from J, leaving 8 bases between. Germline CDR1 is MNHNY and CDR2 is SVGAGI (reference sequence). The CDR3 contains 12 residues.